Presented here are 8 T cell receptor beta chains from one specimen sequenced in a study of CD8 T cells in ankylosing spondylitis. TCRdb reprocessed the 5' RACE reads via MiXCR and lists one record per CDR3 protein. The table lists 250,000 to 300,000 distinct CDR3 sequences, 20% of them singletons. The material sequenced was blood, either unsorted or a sorted T cell fraction (not recorded which). These receptors all come from a male donor with ankylosing spondylitis or in good health (not recorded which).

This clonotype has just a few counts. The chain joins TRBV3-1 to TRBJ1-1; a weak D match, TRBD1 (6 bases). This CDR3 has 15 residues. Germline values: CDR1 LGHDT, CDR2 YNNKEL (reference sequence). Trimming took off 4 bases at V and 4 bases at J, with 16 bases between the two ends. The CDR3 reads CASSPLQGAGTEAFF. The DNA for the CDR3 is TGTGCCAGCAGCCCCTTACAGGGCGCTGGCACTGAAGCTTTCTTT.

In this sample, this clonotype turned up many times. The rearrangement joins TRBV5-1 to TRBJ1-1; the D gene is possibly TRBD1 (6 bases). V was pared by 0 bases and J by 6 bases, with 12 bases between. The CDR3 has 14 amino acids. Per germline, CDR1 SGHRS and CDR2 YFSETQ. The CDR3 DNA reads TGCGCCAGCAGCTTGGTGGAGGCAGGGGCTGAAGCTTTCTTT. Translating gives CASSLVEAGAEAFF.

The chain carries TRBV9 and TRBJ2-2; D gene ambiguous. Trimming took off 3 bases at V and 0 bases at J, with 9 bases between the two ends. Per the germline V gene, CDR1 is SGDLS and CDR2 is YYNGEE. The CDR3 is 15 amino acids. The CDR3 bases are TGTGCCAGCAGCGGCCACTCCCCGAACACCGGGGAGCTGTTTTTT. This gives the protein CASSGHSPNTGELFF.

This chain uses TRBV7-9 with TRBJ1-2; D is perhaps TRBD1 (6 bases). CDR1 and CDR2 from the germline V gene are SEHNR and FQNEAQ (reference sequence). V was pared by 5 bases and J by 4 bases, with 17 bases between. CDR3 length: 15 residues. The CDR3 loop is CASSPGGSSTYGYTF. CDR3 sequence (DNA): TGTGCCAGCAGCCCCGGGGGCAGTTCTACCTATGGCTACACCTTC.

This chain links TRBV5-1 with TRBJ2-2; D unresolved. Trimming shortened V by 2 bases and J by 5 bases, and 10 bases separated the two germline ends. The CDR3 sequence is 14 residues long. CDR1 is SGHRS, CDR2 YFSETQ, per germline. The CDR3 reads CASSFGEPTGELFF. The CDR3 DNA reads TGCGCCAGCAGCTTTGGGGAACCGACCGGGGAGCTGTTTTTT.

This clonotype has more than one count but fewer than ten. The chain couples TRBV5-1 to TRBJ2-5; 15 bases are a match to TRBD2. Germline V gene lookup returns CDR1 SGHRS and CDR2 YFSETQ. This CDR3 has 16 amino acids. The V gene end was trimmed by 0 bases and the J gene end by 4 bases; junction bases not matched to a gene: 1. The CDR3 DNA sequence: TGCGCCAGCAGCTTGGGGGGACTAGCGGGAGGAGAGACCCAGTACTTC. Protein: CASSLGGLAGGETQYF.

The chain is built from TRBV11-2 and TRBJ2-1; TRBD2 agrees at 7 bases. V lost 5 bases, J lost 10 bases, and 11 bases stayed unmatched. The CDR3 is 14 amino acids. Germline values: CDR1 SGHAT, CDR2 FQNNGV. The CDR3 nucleotides are TGTGCCAGCAGCCGCACACTAGCGTCGGAGGAGCAGTTCTTC. Its translation is CASSRTLASEEQFF.

This rearrangement joins TRBV7-2 to TRBJ2-3, with 10 bases that match TRBD2. The CDR3 is 15 residues long. Germline CDR1 is SGHTA and CDR2 is FQGNSA. Unmatched junction bases numbered 6, after V lost 3 bases and J lost 6 bases. In DNA form, the CDR3 reads TGTGCCAGCAGCTTGAGCGGGGGGGCAGGGGATACGCAGTATTTT. This codes for CASSLSGGAGDTQYF.